What follows are 4 T cell receptor beta chains derived from one specimen sequenced in a study of T-cell reconstitution after alpha-beta-depleted transplantation in children (dated by TCRdb to between 2015 and 2016). Library construction relied on PCR. TCRdb lists the instrument as Illumina HiSeq 2500. To normalize quantification of the TCRbeta repertoire, the TCR libraries were built with molecular barcoding that relied on unique molecular identifiers. The raw public reads went through TCRdb reprocessing: fastp at Q25, MiXCR clone calling, in-frame beta chains kept. Every distinct CDR3 protein forms one entry, paired with its most common genes and DNA. Here the sample has 420,000 or so distinct CDR3 sequences; approximately 11% occur a single time. The ten largest clonotypes hold approximately 5% of the sample. This sample comprised PBMCs from the stem cell graft donor, obtained from the stem cell graft. The source of these receptors is a human donor who donated a stem cell graft to a child with acute myeloid leukemia.

V usage is TRBV10-2 and J usage is TRBJ1-1; D remains ambiguous. The CDR3 is made up of 13 amino acids. The germline gives CDR1 WSHSY, CDR2 SAAADI. V was shortened by 4 bases and J by 4 bases, with 10 bases between the two germline ends. The CDR3 spells CASSVEGSTEAFF. The CDR3 region has the DNA TGCGCCAGCAGTGTGGAGGGTTCCACTGAAGCTTTCTTT.

This clonotype was seen more than once but under ten times. The V and J genes are TRBV6-5 and TRBJ2-1, with D possibly TRBD2 on 6 matching bases. The CDR3 length is 15 residues. V lost 6 bases to trimming and J lost 1 base, with 13 bases between them. The V gene's germline CDR1 is MNHEY and CDR2 SVGAGI. CDR3 residues: CASSQIAESYNEQFF. The CDR3 DNA reads as TGTGCCAGCAGCCAAATAGCGGAGTCCTACAATGAGCAGTTCTTC.

V and J are TRBV10-2 and TRBJ2-7; 7 bases line up with TRBD2. CDR1 is WSHSY and CDR2 is SAAADI in the germline V gene. The V and J ends lost 2 bases and 6 bases, in that order; junction bases with no gene match: 7. This CDR3 has 14 residues. In nucleotides, the CDR3 is TGCGCCAGCAGTGAGATTCGAGCGGGGATCGAGCAGTACGTC. Translated: CASSEIRAGIEQYV.

This clonotype was detected a few times. The chain employs TRBV15 and TRBJ2-4; D may be TRBD2 (6 bases). Looked up from germline, CDR1 is LNHNV and CDR2 is YYDKDF (reference sequence). With 4 bases removed from V and 7 bases from J, the gap between germline ends came to 14 bases. The CDR3 length is 14 residues. The CDR3 loop is CATSTPGRGNIQYF. CDR3 sequence (DNA): TGTGCCACCAGCACCCCGGGACGGGGGAACATTCAGTACTTC.